This T cell receptor (beta chain) was found in a study of T cell repertoires in cytomegalovirus infection. This CDR3 has 16 residues. Looked up from germline, CDR1 is SGHDT and CDR2 is YYEEEE. V was cut by 5 bases and J by 6 bases, with 18 bases left in between. This clonotype appeared a single time. TCRdb re-derived calls from the reads in MiXCR, one entry per CDR3 protein. The table records 200,000 or so distinct CDR3 sequences, around 20% of them present only once. The J gene is TRBJ1-6, the V gene TRBV5-6; a possible D gene is TRBD1 (5 bases). The sequence came from a human donor in good health (CMV status not recorded). Some clones in this sample may be carry-over from other donors' samples. Sequences were obtained from PBMCs. The CDR3 nucleotides are TGTGCCAGCAGTCCAGGGTTTTCATCCCGTAATTCACCCCTCCACTTT. It codes for CASSPGFSSRNSPLHF. The full variable domain, its missing parts supplied by reference TRBV5-6 and TRBJ1-6, is DAGVTQSPTHLIKTRGQQVTLRCSPKSGHDTVSWYQQALGQGPQFIFQYYEEEERQRGNFPDRFSGHQFPNYSSELNVNALLLGDSALYLCASSPGFSSRNSPLHFGNGTRLTVT.